These 10 T cell receptor beta chains share one sample of origin, sequenced in a study of a mutant IDH1 vaccine in newly diagnosed glioma. The sample's time point: baseline, week 1 (first vaccination visit). Documented treatment: pre-vaccination baseline after standard-of-care therapy. Clones were read by immunoSEQ multiplex PCR, and TCRdb kept only the in-frame ones, dropping some. The sample holds around 87,000 clones; roughly four fifths are singletons and the top ten take approximately 7.4%. Specimen: PBMCs, collected from a glioma patient treated with radiotherapy, temozolomide or both. The receptors derive from a woman in her 50s with glioma.

The chain joins TRBV2 to TRBJ1-5; maybe TRBD1 (5 bases). Trimming left V 6 bases short and J 8 bases short, with 17 bases between. The CDR3 spans 14 residues. Per the germline V gene, CDR1 is SNHLY and CDR2 is FYNNEI. DNA of the CDR3: TGTGCCAGCAGCCGGGGACCCTCTGGTGAGCCCCAGCATTTT. Protein sequence: CASSRGPSGEPQHF.

The chain recombines TRBV7-9 with TRBJ2-7; D not resolved. Trimming took off 6 bases at V and 1 base at J, with 19 bases between the two ends. Germline V gene data show CDR1 as SEHNR and CDR2 as FQNEAQ (reference sequence). The CDR3 is 16 residues long. CDR3 sequence (DNA): TGTGCCAGCAGTTCAGAATTAGGCTCTGCGTCCTACGAGCAGTACTTC. Amino acid sequence: CASSSELGSASYEQYF.

The genes are TRBV4-2 and TRBJ2-5; 15 bases agree with TRBD2. Germline V gene lookup returns CDR1 LGHNA and CDR2 YNFKEQ. This CDR3 spans 17 amino acids. With 2 bases clipped from V and 4 bases from J, the junction kept 5 bases outside the gene matches. The CDR3 here is CASSQRTSGGVGETQYF. The CDR3 nucleotides are TGTGCCAGCAGCCAACGGACTAGCGGGGGGGTCGGAGAGACCCAGTACTTC.

The V and J genes are TRBV27 and TRBJ1-1; TRBD1 might be the D (5 bases). Deletions cut 5 bases from V and 0 bases from J, with 10 bases between. The CDR3 sequence is 14 residues long. Germline V gene lookup returns CDR1 MNHEY and CDR2 SMNVEV (reference sequence). For the CDR3, the DNA is TGTGCCAGCAGTCCAAGGACACTGAACACTGAAGCTTTCTTT. Translation gives CASSPRTLNTEAFF.

The chain is built from TRBV28 and TRBJ2-1; TRBD1 might be the D (6 bases). This CDR3 region has 16 residues. Trimming took 8 bases from V and 4 from J, leaving 21 bases between them. Germline lookup yields CDR1 MDHEN and CDR2 SYDVKM. The CDR3 loop is CASGEGESLIYNEQFF. In DNA, the CDR3 is TGTGCCAGCGGAGAGGGGGAATCACTTATTTACAATGAGCAGTTCTTC.

The CDR3 is CASSLWGQDDNEKLFF. CDR3 sequence (DNA): TGTGCCAGCAGTTTATGGGGCCAGGATGACAATGAAAAACTGTTTTTT. The chain combines TRBV28 with TRBJ1-4; D uncertain. The CDR3 has 16 residues. V was trimmed by 0 bases and J by 5 bases, leaving 13 bases between them. Germline V gene sequence: CDR1 MDHEN, CDR2 SYDVKM.

The chain links TRBV5-6 to TRBJ1-1, with D unresolved. CDR1 is SGHDT and CDR2 is YYEEEE in the germline V gene. CDR3 length equals 13 residues. V was cut by 1 base and J by 4 bases, with 8 bases left in between. The CDR3 sequence is CASSLWGSTEAFF. The DNA for the CDR3 is TGTGCCAGCAGCTTGTGGGGATCCACTGAAGCTTTCTTT. The full variable domain, rest sourced from reference TRBV5-6 and TRBJ1-1, is DAGVTQSPTHLIKTRGQQVTLRCSPKSGHDTVSWYQQALGQGPQFIFQYYEEEERQRGNFPDRFSGHQFPNYSSELNVNALLLGDSALYLCASSLWGSTEAFFGQGTRLTVV.

The rearrangement joins TRBV11-3 to TRBJ1-1, with D tentatively TRBD1 (6 bases). Between the trimmed V and J ends, which lost 4 bases and 1 base, there was a span of 7 bases. The CDR3 is made up of 13 amino acids. The germline CDR1 and CDR2 sequences are SGHNT and YENEEA. The CDR3 here is CASSSQGNTEAFF. In DNA, the CDR3 is TGTGCCAGCAGCTCACAGGGGAACACTGAAGCTTTCTTT. Combining the CDR3 with reference TRBV11-3 and TRBJ1-1 gives the whole variable domain EAGVVQSPRYKIIEKKQPVAFWCNPISGHNTLYWYLQNLGQGPELLIRYENEEAVDDSQLPKDRFSAERLKGVDSTLKIQPAELGDSAVYLCASSSQGNTEAFFGQGTRLTVV.

This clone appeared a single time. This rearrangement joins TRBV30 to TRBJ2-1, with D maybe TRBD1 (6 bases). Germline CDR1 and CDR2: GTSNPN and SVGIG (reference sequence). This CDR3 is built from 14 residues. With 3 bases removed from V and 3 bases from J, the gap between germline ends came to 12 bases. Here the CDR3 DNA reads TGTGCCTGGAGACAGGGTTTAAGCTACAATGAGCAGTTCTTC. This encodes CAWRQGLSYNEQFF.

The chain links TRBV2 to TRBJ1-1; tentative D call: TRBD1 (6 bases). Trimming stripped 6 bases from V and 5 bases from J, with 13 bases between. The CDR3 sequence is 13 residues long. Germline values: CDR1 SNHLY, CDR2 FYNNEI. CDR3: CASRLGGSTEAFF. CDR3 coding DNA: TGTGCCAGCAGGCTAGGGGGGAGTACTGAAGCTTTCTTT.